The present entry profiles one T cell receptor beta chain with its context. Its cognate antigen is unknown. Every isolated RNA sample was fully reverse transcribed, so sequencing captured expressed TCRB transcripts. Produced via immunoSEQ multiplex PCR; TCRdb's table is partial and in-frame only. The sample carries 200,000 to 250,000 clones, roughly two thirds recorded once. Germline lookup yields CDR1 SQVTM and CDR2 ANQGSEA. The CDR3 loop spans 12 amino acids. V gave up 6 bases and J gave up 1 base, with 6 bases separating them. These data originate in a study of beta chain features in type 1 diabetes. As for the study in general: Examined across all samples were approximately 99 million sorted cells.

General study results and limits: When VDJ junctions were examined, type 1 diabetes patients showed fewer insertions and more deletions.

Sequencing was carried out using naive CD4+ T cells from blood. This TCR came from a man younger than 40 in good health. The genes are TRBV29-1 and TRBJ2-2; no firm D call. The CDR3 protein is CSVQQNTGELFF. Written as DNA, the CDR3 is TGCAGCGTACAGCAGAACACCGGGGAGCTGTTTTTT.